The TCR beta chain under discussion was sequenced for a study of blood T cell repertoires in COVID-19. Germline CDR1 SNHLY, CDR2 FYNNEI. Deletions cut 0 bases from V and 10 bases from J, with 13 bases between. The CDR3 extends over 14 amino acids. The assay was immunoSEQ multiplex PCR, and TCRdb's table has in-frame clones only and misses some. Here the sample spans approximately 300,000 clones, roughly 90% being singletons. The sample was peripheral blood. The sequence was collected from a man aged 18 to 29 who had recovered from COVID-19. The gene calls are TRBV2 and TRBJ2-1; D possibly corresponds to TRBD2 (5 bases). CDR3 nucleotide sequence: TGTGCCAGCAGTGAAGCCGACTTCGAGGGAGAGCAGTTCTTC. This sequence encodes CASSEADFEGEQFF. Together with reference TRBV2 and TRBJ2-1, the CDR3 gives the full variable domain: EPEVTQTPSHQVTQMGQEVILRCVPISNHLYFYWYRQILGQKVEFLVSFYNNEISEKSEIFDDQFSVERPDGSNFTLKIRSTKLEDSAMYFCASSEADFEGEQFFGPGTRLTVL.